These 18 T cell receptor beta chains share one sample of origin, sequenced in a study of cytomegalovirus exposure and HLA in healthy donors (dated by TCRdb to 2016 to 2017). The library was made by the immunoSEQ multiplex PCR assay. The source is immuneACCESS, and TCRdb retained only in-frame sequences with V and J called. Part of the clones is not carried over; for the studies checked, unresolved V genes explain less than half of this, and the remainder is unexplained. The sample table lists about 160,000 clones, roughly 90% of them with a count of one. The ten largest clones add up to about 2.3% of the sample. Sequencing used PBMCs. These receptors originate from a woman aged 18-29 years in good health and CMV-seronegative.

V usage is TRBV19 and J usage is TRBJ1-5; D is unresolved. This CDR3 spans 17 amino acids. Trimming left V 5 bases short and J 0 bases short, with 17 bases between. Germline loops: CDR1 LNHDA, CDR2 SQIVND (reference sequence). As DNA, the CDR3 is TGTGCCAGTAGTGAAGACCCAGAGGATTATAGCAATCAGCCCCAGCATTTT. Translation: CASSEDPEDYSNQPQHF.

The chain employs TRBV4-1 and TRBJ2-2; D may be TRBD1 (6 bases). CDR3 size: 15 residues. From germline, CDR1 is MGHRA and CDR2 YSYEKL. Deletions cut 0 bases from V and 5 bases from J, with 10 bases between. CDR3 nucleotide sequence: TGCGCCAGCAGCCAAGAAGGGGGTTCTACCGGGGAGCTGTTTTTT. Encoded protein: CASSQEGGSTGELFF.

V gene TRBV5-6 combines with J gene TRBJ2-7; a possible D gene is TRBD2 (6 bases). The CDR3 has 13 amino acids. Trimming took off 0 bases at V and 5 bases at J, with 9 bases between the two ends. Per the germline V gene, CDR1 is SGHDT and CDR2 is YYEEEE. The DNA for the CDR3 is TGTGCCAGCAGCTTGGTCGGGAGCGACGAGCAGTACTTC. It encodes CASSLVGSDEQYF.

This chain links TRBV9 with TRBJ2-1; maybe TRBD2 (5 bases). The CDR3 consists of 18 residues. Germline CDR1 is SGDLS and CDR2 is YYNGEE. Trimming removed 0 bases from V and 8 bases from J, with 24 bases in between. The chain's CDR3 is CASSVAYSARAGPDEQFF. For the CDR3, the DNA is TGTGCCAGCAGCGTAGCTTATAGCGCGAGAGCAGGTCCCGATGAGCAGTTCTTC. Together with reference TRBV9 and TRBJ2-1, the CDR3 gives the full variable domain: DSGVTQTPKHLITATGQRVTLRCSPRSGDLSVYWYQQSLDQGLQFLIQYYNGEERAKGNILERFSAQQFPDLHSELNLSSLELGDSALYFCASSVAYSARAGPDEQFFGPGTRLTVL.

The chain combines TRBV19 with TRBJ2-3; D may be TRBD1 (6 bases). This CDR3 region has 14 residues. The V end lost 5 bases, the J end lost 3 bases, and 12 bases lay between the germline ends. Germline CDR1 LNHDA, CDR2 SQIVND (reference sequence). This chain's CDR3 is CASSHRVGTDTQYF. The CDR3 bases are TGTGCCAGTAGTCACAGGGTGGGGACAGATACGCAGTATTTT.

This chain joins TRBV5-1 and TRBJ2-1; 16 bases line up with TRBD2. CDR1 and CDR2 from the germline V gene are SGHRS and YFSETQ. The V segment lost 0 bases and the J segment 7 bases; nucleotides outside the gene matches: 22. CDR3 length equals 23 residues. The CDR3 DNA is TGCGCCAGCAGCTTGGGTTTCGGTACCGTGGGGACTAGCGGGGGGGCTACGTGGAATGAGCAGTTCTTC. It yields the protein CASSLGFGTVGTSGGATWNEQFF.

For this clone: Different DNA sequences within this sample yield the same CDR3. The chain joins TRBV7-6 to TRBJ2-7; D perhaps matches TRBD2 (5 bases). Germline V gene sequence: CDR1 SGHVS, CDR2 FNYEAQ. The CDR3 consists of 14 residues. Trimming cost V 3 bases and J 0 bases, with 9 bases left between them. The CDR3 DNA reads TGTGCCAGCAGCTTTGGTGGGAGCTCCTACGAGCAGTACTTC. It specifies CASSFGGSSYEQYF.

The chain carries TRBV5-8 and TRBJ1-4; TRBD1 aligns across 7 bases. Losses at the gene ends were 2 bases for V and 4 bases for J; bases not matched to a gene: 2. Germline lookup yields CDR1 SGHTS and CDR2 YDEGEE. The CDR3 is 14 residues long. CDR3 in DNA: TGTGCCAGCAGCTTAGGACAGGTTAATGAAAAACTGTTTTTT. Amino acids: CASSLGQVNEKLFF.

The chain links TRBV6-5 to TRBJ1-5; tentative D call: TRBD1 (5 bases). The CDR3 length is 15 residues. The germline V gene encodes CDR1 MNHEY and CDR2 SVGAGI. The V gene lost 5 bases and the J gene lost 0 bases, with 11 bases spanning the gap. CDR3: CASSPGYDSNQPQHF. The CDR3 DNA reads as TGTGCCAGCAGTCCAGGGTACGATAGCAATCAGCCCCAGCATTTT.

This clone was recorded a few times. The chain recombines TRBV7-6 with TRBJ2-5, with 12 positions matching TRBD2. The V and J ends lost 1 base and 5 bases, in that order; junction bases with no gene match: 8. The CDR3 is 17 residues long. Per the germline V gene, CDR1 is SGHVS and CDR2 is FNYEAQ. CDR3 DNA sequence: TGTGCCAGCAGCTTAGGACGGACTAGCGGGATTGCGGAGACCCAGTACTTC. As protein: CASSLGRTSGIAETQYF.

J is TRBJ2-7 and V is TRBV9; D is perhaps TRBD2 (6 bases). V lost 0 bases and J lost 4, with 17 bases in between. CDR3 length: 16 amino acids. Germline lookup yields CDR1 SGDLS and CDR2 YYNGEE. CDR3 nucleotide sequence: TGTGCCAGCAGCGTAGGCTTCCCCGGTAGCGGATACGAGCAGTACTTC. Its protein product is CASSVGFPGSGYEQYF. Using reference TRBV9 and TRBJ2-7 for the parts outside the CDR3, the full variable domain is DSGVTQTPKHLITATGQRVTLRCSPRSGDLSVYWYQQSLDQGLQFLIQYYNGEERAKGNILERFSAQQFPDLHSELNLSSLELGDSALYFCASSVGFPGSGYEQYFGPGTRLTVT.

This chain connects TRBV10-3 to TRBJ1-2; TRBD1 matches 8 bases. The germline V gene has CDR1 ENHRY and CDR2 SYGVKD. Trimming at V came to 2 bases and at J to 8 bases, leaving 10 bases not matched to a gene. The CDR3 runs to 15 residues. This CDR3 reads CAISEMRDRMQGYTF. In DNA form, the CDR3 reads TGTGCCATCAGTGAGATGCGGGACAGGATGCAAGGCTACACCTTC.

The chain uses TRBV2 and TRBJ2-3, with no clear D. This CDR3 contains 16 residues. CDR1 and CDR2 (germline): SNHLY, FYNNEI. The ends were cut back, 6 bases at V and 2 bases at J, with 18 bases in the middle. CDR3: CASSDGRILSTDTQYF. The CDR3 DNA reads as TGTGCCAGCAGCGACGGCAGAATACTATCCACAGATACGCAGTATTTT.

The chain employs TRBV27 and TRBJ2-4; D is unresolved. Trimming shortened V by 3 bases and J by 5 bases, and 17 bases separated the two germline ends. From germline, CDR1 is MNHEY and CDR2 SMNVEV (reference sequence). The CDR3 length is 16 residues. CDR3 amino acids: CASSFSARVDENIQYF. Written as DNA, the CDR3 is TGTGCCAGCAGTTTCTCGGCTCGGGTTGATGAAAACATTCAGTACTTC.

This clone came up once. J is TRBJ1-1 and V is TRBV5-1; tentative D call: TRBD1 (6 bases). V was clipped by 3 bases and J by 6 bases, with 15 bases between them. The CDR3 sequence is 14 residues long. CDR1 is SGHRS and CDR2 is YFSETQ in the germline V gene. The CDR3 DNA reads TGCGCCAGCAGCTCCTACTACAGGGACGCTGAAGCTTTCTTT. It encodes CASSSYYRDAEAFF.

This chain links TRBV27 with TRBJ2-5; TRBD1 aligns across 7 bases. Per germline, CDR1 MNHEY and CDR2 SMNVEV (reference sequence). Trimming at V came to 5 bases and at J to 2 bases, leaving 5 bases not matched to a gene. This CDR3 spans 14 amino acids. Written as DNA, the CDR3 is TGTGCCAGCAGTATACAGGGGTCTCAAGAGACCCAGTACTTC. Translated, it gives CASSIQGSQETQYF.

The chain joins TRBV9 to TRBJ2-4, with 8 bases fitting TRBD1. The CDR3 has 15 amino acids. CDR1 is SGDLS and CDR2 is YYNGEE in the germline V gene. J gave up 8 bases and V 7 bases, and 14 bases lay outside the gene matches. CDR3 amino acids: CASARGQASRDIQYF. CDR3 DNA: TGTGCCAGCGCCAGGGGGCAGGCTAGCAGGGACATTCAGTACTTC.

This rearrangement joins TRBV29-1 to TRBJ1-2; tentative D call: TRBD1 (5 bases). Trimming took 3 bases from V and 2 from J, leaving 7 bases between them. The CDR3 loop spans 12 amino acids. Germline V lookup: CDR1 SQVTM, CDR2 ANQGSEA. CDR3 DNA sequence: TGCAGCGTTGAGGACAACAACTATGGCTACACCTTC. This gives the protein CSVEDNNYGYTF. Supplemented by reference TRBV29-1 and TRBJ1-2, the full variable domain reads SAVISQKPSRDICQRGTSLTIQCQVDSQVTMMFWYRQQPGQSLTLIATANQGSEATYESGFVIDKFPISRPNLTFSTLTVSNMSPEDSSIYLCSVEDNNYGYTFGSGTRLTVV.